The clone carrying this T cell receptor beta chain was seen a few times. The entry originates in a study of blood T cell repertoires in COVID-19. At the level of the study: Acute and convalescent COVID-19 samples came from the United States, Italy and Spain. The cDNA or gDNA used as material had been derived from T cells, B-cell-depleted T cells, or PBMCs.

The CDR3 is 15 residues long. Trimming took 5 bases from V and 3 from J; bases not matched to a gene: 6. Germline lookup yields CDR1 MNHEY and CDR2 SVGEGT. Per the original methods: Amplifying reference gene primers gave estimates of nucleated cell counts. Measured with immunoSEQ multiplex PCR; TCRdb has only the in-frame clones, and not every one. V and J calls plus clone size are reproduced from that table; the DNA served to infer D and trimming. Among 200,000 to 250,000 clones listed, just over 85% were seen once. This sequence was found in a man at least 80 years old with acute or convalescent COVID-19. This chain uses TRBV6-2 or TRBV6-3 with TRBJ1-1; 10 bases line up with TRBD1. The material sequenced was peripheral blood. The CDR3, as DNA: TGTGCCAGCAGTGCCTCCGGGACAGGGGACACTGAAGCTTTCTTT. It codes for CASSASGTGDTEAFF.